This TCR beta chain was identified during a study of somatic mutations in cytotoxic T cells in rheumatoid arthritis. As for the study in general: Flow sorting of some V beta antibody-stained T cells reached nearly 100% purity, with V beta1+ cells also TCRB-sequenced. Study results and caveats: Slight TRBV07 underrepresentation in rheumatoid arthritis patients went unadjusted for multiple comparisons.

Trimming pared 5 bases from V and 5 bases from J, leaving 13 bases between. Germline values: CDR1 SGHTA, CDR2 FQGTGA. This CDR3 contains 14 residues. As to this clone: Its antigen remains unidentified.

Profiling relied on immunoSEQ multiplex PCR, and the TCRdb table lists in-frame clones only, not all of them. The repertoire has 10,000 to 15,000 clones, more than 65% of them found once; the top ten carry 22%. The chain uses TRBV7-3 and TRBJ2-1; D may be TRBD2 (6 bases). Sequencing was done on a sample of CD8+ T cells sorted from blood. The source is an adult with rheumatoid arthritis. The DNA for the CDR3 is TGTGCCAGCAGCCCTATGCCGGGAGACAATGAGCAGTTCTTC. Translating it yields CASSPMPGDNEQFF.